This T cell receptor (beta chain) was recorded in a study of regulatory T cells in long-lasting Graves disease. Described time point: newly diagnosed GD, antithyroid drugs for less than 3 months. Construction of the TCR library relied on RNA isolated from PBMCs. To make TCR beta libraries, researchers used iRepertoire HTBI primers and Arm-PCR of CDR3 regions. One entry per CDR3 protein, called by TCRdb with MiXCR from the multiplex PCR reads. The sample has hundreds of thousands of distinct CDR3 sequences; approximately 15% are singletons. This CDR3 contains 12 residues. Germline V gives CDR1 MNHNS, CDR2 SASEGT. Trimming took off 7 bases at V and 2 bases at J, with 9 bases between the two ends. The same sample was also used in a study of T cells in Graves' hyperthyroidism and ophthalmopathy.

The chain is built from TRBV6-1 and TRBJ2-7; unclear D gene. This clonotype originated in a woman aged 25 to 39 with Graves disease. Specimen: peripheral blood mononuclear cells (PBMCs), collected at new diagnosis, from a patient treated with antithyroid drugs. For the CDR3, the DNA is TGTGCCAGCACCGATGGACCCTACGAGCAGTACTTC. Translated: CASTDGPYEQYF.